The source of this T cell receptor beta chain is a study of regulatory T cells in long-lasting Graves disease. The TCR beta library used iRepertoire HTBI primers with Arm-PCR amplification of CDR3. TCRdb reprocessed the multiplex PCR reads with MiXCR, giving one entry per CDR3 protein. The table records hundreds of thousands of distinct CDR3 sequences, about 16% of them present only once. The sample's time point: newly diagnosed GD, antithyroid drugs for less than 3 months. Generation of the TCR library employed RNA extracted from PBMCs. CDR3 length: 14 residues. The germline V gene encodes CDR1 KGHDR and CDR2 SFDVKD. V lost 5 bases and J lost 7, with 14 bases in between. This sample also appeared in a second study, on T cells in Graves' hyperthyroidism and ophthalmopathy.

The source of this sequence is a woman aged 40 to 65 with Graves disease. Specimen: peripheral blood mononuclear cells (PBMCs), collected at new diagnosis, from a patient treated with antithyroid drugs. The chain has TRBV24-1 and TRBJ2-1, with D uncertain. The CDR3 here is CATSGLGRKNEQFF. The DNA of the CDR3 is TGTGCCACCAGTGGCCTTGGAAGGAAAAATGAGCAGTTCTTC.